This paragraph reports one T cell receptor beta chain. The donors were part of the validation cohort of more than 90 subjects. That cohort was separate from the first cohort, which comprised 670 or so subjects. This sample stems from a study of cytomegalovirus exposure and HLA in healthy donors. Repertoires were generated with immunoSEQ multiplex PCR, while TCRdb's copy carries only in-frame clones and drops some. Of 250,000 to 350,000 clones listed, around 90% are singletons. The CDR3 is 15 amino acids. Trimming took 5 bases from V and 7 from J; bases not matched to a gene: 10. CDR1 is MGHRA and CDR2 is YSYEKL in the germline V gene.

The source is a man aged 25-40 years in good health and CMV-seronegative. The specimen sequenced was PBMCs. The chain is built from TRBV4-1 and TRBJ2-7; 11 bases are a match to TRBD1. The CDR3 DNA reads as TGCGCCAGCAGCTCGGACAGGGGGCACCGATGGGAGCAGTACTTC. It is translated as CASSSDRGHRWEQYF.